The 13 T cell receptor beta chains given below trace back to one sample, sequenced in a study of T-cell reconstitution after alpha-beta-depleted transplantation in children. It was with unique molecular identifiers that the TCRbeta library was prepared. In TCRdb, the PCR reads were re-called with MiXCR into one record per CDR3 protein. The data show approximately 980,000 distinct CDR3 sequences, with about 29% seen just once and 28% held by the top ten. Here the sequenced sample was PBMCs, mostly from graft donor cells, taken 360 days after TCRalphabeta/CD19-depleted stem cell transplant. The receptors were sampled from a boy under three years old who had a stem cell transplant for SCID, so the T cells may come from the graft donor.

This clonotype was counted between two and nine times. The rearrangement joins TRBV5-1 to TRBJ2-7, with a possible D match to TRBD2 (5 bases). The CDR3 loop spans 15 amino acids. Per germline, CDR1 SGHRS and CDR2 YFSETQ. Trimming removed 0 bases at V and 3 bases at J, with 13 bases between. The chain's CDR3 is CASSLAGSSLYEQYF. The CDR3 nucleotides read TGCGCCAGCAGCTTGGCGGGGTCCAGTCTCTACGAGCAGTACTTC.

This clonotype has at least ten counts. The chain joins TRBV27 to TRBJ1-2; D uncertain. In germline, CDR1 is MNHEY, CDR2 SMNVEV (reference sequence). The V gene lost 6 bases and the J gene lost 8 bases, with 10 bases spanning the gap. CDR3 length equals 11 residues. CDR3 DNA: TGTGCCAGCAGCCCCCCGGTGGGCTACACCTTC. Translation: CASSPPVGYTF.

This clonotype was detected a few times. V usage is TRBV20-1 and J usage is TRBJ2-2; the D is unclear. V was clipped by 4 bases and J by 0 bases, with 9 bases between them. This CDR3 contains 14 residues. The V gene's germline CDR1 is DFQATT and CDR2 SNEGSKA (reference sequence). In DNA form, the CDR3 reads TGCAGTGCTATGGTGACCACGAACACCGGGGAGCTGTTTTTT. This encodes CSAMVTTNTGELFF.

This clonotype has only a few counts. This sequence joins TRBV5-6 and TRBJ1-1, with D uncertain. The CDR3 spans 15 residues. Trimming took off 2 bases at V and 1 base at J, with 12 bases between the two ends. CDR1 is SGHDT and CDR2 is YYEEEE in the germline V gene. Here the CDR3 DNA reads TGTGCCAGCAGCTTCCAAAGGGCACCGAACACTGAAGCTTTCTTT. It codes for CASSFQRAPNTEAFF.

V usage is TRBV27 and J usage is TRBJ2-1; D may be TRBD2 (6 bases). The germline V gene encodes CDR1 MNHEY and CDR2 SMNVEV (reference sequence). V lost 2 bases to trimming and J lost 13 bases, with 24 bases between them. The CDR3 spans 16 residues. This chain's CDR3 is CASSLAGGALEWVQFF. DNA for the CDR3: TGTGCCAGCAGTTTAGCTGGCGGGGCCCTTGAATGGGTTCAGTTCTTC.

This chain links TRBV12-3 or TRBV12-4 with TRBJ2-7; the match to TRBD1 covers 7 bases. This CDR3 has 13 residues. V was clipped by 6 bases and J by 2 bases; unmatched bases: 4. CDR3 protein: CASRKDRAYEQYF. The CDR3 nucleotides are TGTGCCAGCAGAAAAGACAGGGCCTACGAGCAGTACTTC.

This clonotype has just a few counts. CDR3 DNA: TGTGCCATCAGTGAGTCGCAGGCCCTCAGCACAGATACGCAGTATTTT. Encoded protein: CAISESQALSTDTQYF. The V call is TRBV10-3, the J call TRBJ2-3, with unresolved D. The CDR3 sequence is 16 residues long. Germline CDR1 reads ENHRY; CDR2 reads SYGVKD. Trimming stripped 0 bases from V and 0 bases from J, with 10 bases between.

This clonotype has a handful of counts. The chain is built from TRBV6-5 and TRBJ1-6; weak D call: TRBD1 (5 bases). This CDR3 is 15 amino acids long. Germline assignment: CDR1 MNHEY and CDR2 SVGAGI. V was clipped by 4 bases and J by 10 bases, with 17 bases between them. The CDR3 region is CASSFTGSSGSPLHF. The CDR3 region has the DNA TGTGCCAGCAGTTTTACAGGTTCTTCTGGCTCACCCCTCCACTTT.

This clonotype was counted at least ten times. The V call is TRBV2, the J call TRBJ2-2; the D is unclear. The CDR3 has 14 residues. The germline gives CDR1 SNHLY, CDR2 FYNNEI. V was shortened by 3 bases and J by 5 bases, with 10 bases between the two germline ends. The CDR3 DNA follows: TGTGCCAGCAGTGACTTCGGCAATACCGGGGAGCTGTTTTTT. Its protein is CASSDFGNTGELFF. The full variable domain, with the rest looked up from reference TRBV2 and TRBJ2-2, is EPEVTQTPSHQVTQMGQEVILRCVPISNHLYFYWYRQILGQKVEFLVSFYNNEISEKSEIFDDQFSVERPDGSNFTLKIRSTKLEDSAMYFCASSDFGNTGELFFGEGSRLTVL.

The chain has TRBV4-3 and TRBJ1-5; maybe TRBD1 (5 bases). The CDR3 covers 18 residues. V lost 0 bases, J lost 11 bases, and 26 bases lay in between. The germline V gene encodes CDR1 LGHNA and CDR2 YSLEER. The DNA of the CDR3 is TGCGCCAGCAGCCAAGATATCGGTGCGGGACTGGGTCCATGGACCCAGCATTTT. Translated, it gives CASSQDIGAGLGPWTQHF.

Only a few counts were recorded for this clonotype. The chain uses TRBV29-1 and TRBJ1-1; TRBD1 might be the D (6 bases). The CDR3 consists of 14 residues. Trimming removed 3 bases at V and 1 base at J, with 12 bases between. CDR1 and CDR2 from the germline V gene are SQVTM and ANQGSEA. CDR3 in amino acids: CSVEGQGTNTEAFF. The CDR3 bases are TGCAGCGTTGAGGGTCAGGGGACGAACACTGAAGCTTTCTTT.

The chain carries TRBV11-1 and TRBJ2-2; TRBD1 agrees at 9 bases. The CDR3 has 17 amino acids. The V gene's germline CDR1 is SGHAT and CDR2 FQDESV (reference sequence). V was pared by 0 bases and J by 4 bases, with 6 bases of the junction left unmatched. CDR3: CASSLADRGFGTGELFF. For the CDR3, the DNA is TGTGCCAGCAGCTTAGCGGACAGGGGTTTCGGCACCGGGGAGCTGTTTTTT.

This clonotype was found a few times. The chain combines TRBV20-1 with TRBJ2-1; a possible D gene is TRBD2 (6 bases). Germline CDR1 and CDR2: DFQATT and SNEGSKA (reference sequence). This CDR3 has 11 residues. V shed 6 bases and J shed 10 bases, with 13 bases lying between them. The CDR3 sequence is CSARGWDEQFF. The DNA for the CDR3 is TGCAGTGCCCGGGGGTGGGACGAGCAGTTCTTC.